This TCR beta chain comes out of a study of T cell repertoires in cytomegalovirus infection. Study at large: Carrying CMV and the relevant HLA type showed in public TCR beta signatures.

TCRdb re-called the reads through MiXCR, storing one row per CDR3 protein. This table has around 900,000 distinct CDR3 sequences, roughly 30% appearing once. In the case of this clonotype: The antigen remains unidentified.

The CDR3 loop spans 13 amino acids. V was pared by 5 bases and J by 4 bases, with 11 bases between. Germline CDR1 and CDR2: MDHEN and SYDVKM. This specimen consisted of cultured CD8+ T cells from PBMCs, obtained from culture after CMV antigen stimulation. The chain links TRBV28 to TRBJ1-2; D not resolved. This clonotype was sampled from a human donor in good health (CMV status not recorded). Some clones in this sample may be carry-over from other donors' samples. The CDR3: CASSRPGPYGYTF. CDR3 nucleotides: TGTGCCAGCAGTAGACCCGGACCCTATGGCTACACCTTC.